The clone carrying this TCR beta chain appeared a single time. The record originates from a study of shared clonotypes between healthy human individuals. The data were produced by immunoSEQ multiplex PCR, yet TCRdb's version contains in-frame clones alone and is incomplete. The profile shows some 2.3 million clones, 93% of them singletons. The receptor comes from a man in his late teens or twenties in good health. Some clones in this sample may be carry-over from other donors' samples. The sequencing sample was made of naive CD4+ T cells from PBMCs. The subset: CD45RA+ positively selected.

The CDR3 DNA reads as TGTGCCAGCTCACCGCCAGCGGGGTCTGGAAACACCATATATTTT. Translation gives CASSPPAGSGNTIYF. This rearrangement joins TRBV18 to TRBJ1-3; D ambiguous. Germline V gives CDR1 KGHSH, CDR2 LQKENI. The V end was cut by 3 bases, the J end by 1 base, with 10 bases between. This CDR3 region has 15 residues.